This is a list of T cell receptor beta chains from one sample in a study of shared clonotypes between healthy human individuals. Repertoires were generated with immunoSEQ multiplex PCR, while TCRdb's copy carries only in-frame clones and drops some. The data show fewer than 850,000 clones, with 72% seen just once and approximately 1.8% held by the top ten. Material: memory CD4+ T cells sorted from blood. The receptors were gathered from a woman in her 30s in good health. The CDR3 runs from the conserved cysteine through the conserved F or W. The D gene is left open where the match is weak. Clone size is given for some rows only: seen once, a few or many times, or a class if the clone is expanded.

cdr3_nt: TGCGCCAGCAGACCGGACAGCCAAGAGACCCAGTACTTC
cdr3_aa: CASRPDSQETQYF
d_call: .
v_call: TRBV5-1
clone_size: .
j_call: TRBJ2-5

cdr3_nt: TGCGCCAGCAGCCAGCCGAGCGGGAGCGGGAACACCGGGGAGCTGTTTTTT
cdr3_aa: CASSQPSGSGNTGELFF
d_call: TRBD2
v_call: TRBV4-1
clone_size: .
j_call: TRBJ2-2

cdr3_nt: TGTGCCAGTAGTACCACAGGGGGCGGGGGTCAGCCCCAGCATTTT
cdr3_aa: CASSTTGGGGQPQHF
d_call: TRBD1
v_call: TRBV19
clone_size: once
j_call: TRBJ1-5

cdr3_nt: TGTGCCAGCAGTTACAGTGGGGTTGTGGAGACCCAGTACTTC
cdr3_aa: CASSYSGVVETQYF
d_call: .
v_call: TRBV6-5
clone_size: .
j_call: TRBJ2-5

cdr3_nt: TGTGCCACCAACCCCCAGGGCGGCAACATTCAGTACTTC
cdr3_aa: CATNPQGGNIQYF
d_call: .
v_call: TRBV19
clone_size: few
j_call: TRBJ2-4

cdr3_nt: TGCGCCAGCTGTCCAGCCGGGGGCTACAATGAGCAGTTCTTC
cdr3_aa: CASCPAGGYNEQFF
d_call: .
v_call: TRBV5-1
clone_size: .
j_call: TRBJ2-1

cdr3_nt: TGTGCCAGCAGCGGGGAGTGGGTAGCGGGAGGAGAGACCCAGTACTTC
cdr3_aa: CASSGEWVAGGETQYF
d_call: TRBD2
v_call: TRBV2
clone_size: few
j_call: TRBJ2-5

cdr3_nt: TGTGCCAGCTCACTTGCCCACGACTACGAGCAGTACTTC
cdr3_aa: CASSLAHDYEQYF
d_call: .
v_call: TRBV18
clone_size: .
j_call: TRBJ2-7

cdr3_nt: TGTGCCAGCAGCTTCTCGGGACACACTAATGAAAAACTGTTTTTT
cdr3_aa: CASSFSGHTNEKLFF
d_call: .
v_call: TRBV13
clone_size: .
j_call: TRBJ1-4

cdr3_nt: TGCGCCAGCAGCTCCGGACAGGAGGGGTACAATGAGCAGTTCTTC
cdr3_aa: CASSSGQEGYNEQFF
d_call: .
v_call: TRBV5-1
clone_size: once
j_call: TRBJ2-1

cdr3_nt: TGTGCCAGCAGTTTCGGGCTAGCCAACACCTACGAGCAGTACTTC
cdr3_aa: CASSFGLANTYEQYF
d_call: .
v_call: TRBV27
clone_size: .
j_call: TRBJ2-7

cdr3_nt: TGCGCCAGCAGCCTGGGCCGGTCAGATACGCAGTATTTT
cdr3_aa: CASSLGRSDTQYF
d_call: .
v_call: TRBV5-1
clone_size: .
j_call: TRBJ2-3

cdr3_nt: TGTGCCAGCAGCCCTACACAGGGGGCGATAGGCGAGACCCAGTACTTC
cdr3_aa: CASSPTQGAIGETQYF
d_call: TRBD1
v_call: TRBV28
clone_size: .
j_call: TRBJ2-5

cdr3_nt: TGTGCCAGCAGTCCTCGGACTGACTATGGCTACACCTTC
cdr3_aa: CASSPRTDYGYTF
d_call: .
v_call: TRBV6-1
clone_size: .
j_call: TRBJ1-2

cdr3_nt: TGTGCCAGCAGGACCGGGACAGGGATCTCTAATGAGCAGTTCTTC
cdr3_aa: CASRTGTGISNEQFF
d_call: TRBD1
v_call: TRBV7-2
clone_size: .
j_call: TRBJ2-1

cdr3_nt: TGTGCCAGCAGGAATGGACAGAACACTGAAGCTTTCTTT
cdr3_aa: CASRNGQNTEAFF
d_call: .
v_call: TRBV6-1
clone_size: many
j_call: TRBJ1-1

cdr3_nt: TGTGCCAGCAGCTCGCGACATGGGGGCTACACCTTC
cdr3_aa: CASSSRHGGYTF
d_call: .
v_call: TRBV11-2
clone_size: many
j_call: TRBJ1-2

cdr3_nt: TGTGCCAGCAGCCCAGATCCAGGAGGGGGCACCGGGGAGCTGTTTTTT
cdr3_aa: CASSPDPGGGTGELFF
d_call: .
v_call: TRBV7-9
clone_size: .
j_call: TRBJ2-2

cdr3_nt: TGTGCCTCCCAGACTCGGGCGGGCTTCTCCTACAATGAGCAGTTCTTC
cdr3_aa: CASQTRAGFSYNEQFF
d_call: .
v_call: TRBV6-6
clone_size: .
j_call: TRBJ2-1

cdr3_nt: TGTGCCTGGAGTGTAGATAGCAATCAGCCCCAGCATTTT
cdr3_aa: CAWSVDSNQPQHF
d_call: .
v_call: TRBV30
clone_size: .
j_call: TRBJ1-5

cdr3_nt: TGTGCCTGGAGTACTGGACTAGCGCCCTTCGGGCAGTTCTTC
cdr3_aa: CAWSTGLAPFGQFF
d_call: TRBD2
v_call: TRBV30
clone_size: .
j_call: TRBJ2-1

cdr3_nt: TGTGCCATCAGTGAGGGGCGGGGGTCTGGGCAGCCCCAGCATTTT
cdr3_aa: CAISEGRGSGQPQHF
d_call: .
v_call: TRBV10-3
clone_size: .
j_call: TRBJ1-5

cdr3_nt: TGTGCCAGCAGACATTGGACATCCCCCCAAGAGACCCAGTACTTC
cdr3_aa: CASRHWTSPQETQYF
d_call: .
v_call: TRBV2
clone_size: .
j_call: TRBJ2-5